The 3 T cell receptor beta chains given below trace back to one sample, sequenced in a study of blood T cell repertoires in COVID-19. Assay used: immunoSEQ multiplex PCR; TCRdb lists only in-frame clones, some missing. The sample has about 120,000 clones; around 88% are singletons. The sample was peripheral blood. These receptors all come from a man aged 45 to 65 with acute or convalescent COVID-19.

This sequence joins TRBV24-1 and TRBJ1-1; unclear D gene. Between the trimmed V and J ends, which lost 4 bases and 5 bases, there was a span of 10 bases. The germline V gene encodes CDR1 KGHDR and CDR2 SFDVKD. The CDR3 has 13 residues. The CDR3 spells CATSDPTSTEAFF. CDR3 sequence (DNA): TGTGCCACCAGTGACCCGACTTCAACTGAAGCTTTCTTT.

This clone has just a few counts. This specimen includes other DNA sequences encoding the same CDR3. The chain couples TRBV18 to TRBJ2-7; D unclear. Per germline, CDR1 KGHSH and CDR2 LQKENI. The CDR3 spans 13 residues. V lost 3 bases and J lost 0, with 6 bases in between. Written as DNA, the CDR3 is TGTGCCAGCTCACCCCCCTCCTCCTACGAGCAGTACTTC. This codes for CASSPPSSYEQYF. Together with reference TRBV18 and TRBJ2-7, the CDR3 gives the full variable domain: NAGVMQNPRHLVRRRGQEARLRCSPMKGHSHVYWYRQLPEEGLKFMVYLQKENIIDESGMPKERFSAEFPKEGPSILRIQQVVRGDSAAYFCASSPPSSYEQYFGPGTRLTVT.

This chain joins TRBV6-4 and TRBJ1-1; the D gene is possibly TRBD1 (6 bases). V was trimmed by 9 bases and J by 0 bases, leaving 11 bases between them. The CDR3 has 13 residues. Germline V gene data show CDR1 as MRHNA and CDR2 as SNTAGT. CDR3 loop: CASRTEMNTEAFF. The CDR3 bases are TGTGCCAGTAGGACAGAGATGAACACTGAAGCTTTCTTT.